The clone carrying this TCR beta chain was seen repeatedly, ten times or more. Antigen specificity is unknown. As the template, RNA transcripts were used to amplify TCR beta CDR3 regions. First-round RT-PCR with HTBI primers preceded a second-round multiplex PCR. Each CDR3 protein is one row after TCRdb ran MiXCR on the multiplex PCR reads. The sample yields around 600,000 distinct CDR3 sequences, about 40% seen once. This sample was included in a study of Graves' ophthalmopathy and Graves' hyperthyroidism. Study observations and caveats: Ophthalmopathy and stable hyperthyroidism were discriminated by a 13-signature model, with about 90% sensitivity and approximately 77% specificity. Most thyroid clonotypes with frequency above 0.001 were detected in blood too.

V was clipped by 3 bases and J by 6 bases; unmatched bases: 5. CDR3 size: 14 residues. Germline CDR1 reads SEHNR; CDR2 reads FQNEAQ (reference sequence). This TCR was sampled from an adult man with Graves' ophthalmopathy. The chain links TRBV7-9 to TRBJ1-2, with 9 bases fitting TRBD1. The sequencing input was peripheral blood. The CDR3 reads CASSLTGGKDGYTF. The CDR3 nucleotides are TGTGCCAGCAGCTTGACAGGGGGGAAAGATGGCTACACCTTC.